A selection of T cell receptor beta chains follows, all from one sample in a study of CD8+ T cells in alopecia areata. Measured with immunoSEQ multiplex PCR; TCRdb has only the in-frame clones, and not every one. The repertoire includes 150,000 to 200,000 clones, 50% to 70% of them detected once, and roughly 14% sits in the top ten. The source was CD4+ T cells sorted from blood, collected at week 0. Every receptor here comes from a human donor with alopecia areata. CDR3s include the opening cysteine and the closing phenylalanine or tryptophan. D genes are given only for firm matches. Some rows mark clone size as missing; the rest say once, few, many or name a class of expanded clone.

clone size,V gene,J gene,D gene,CDR3 protein,CDR3 DNA
.,TRBV28,TRBJ2-7,.,CASSRQGPYEQYF,TGTGCCAGCAGTCGGCAGGGACCCTACGAGCAGTACTTC
few,TRBV6-6,TRBJ2-4,.,CASSYFDGSMGNIQYF,TGTGCCAGCAGTTATTTCGACGGGAGTATGGGCAACATTCAGTACTTC
.,TRBV7-6,TRBJ2-2,.,CASSKDRPDTGELFF,TGTGCCAGCAGTAAAGATCGCCCGGACACCGGGGAGCTGTTTTTT
few,TRBV11-2,TRBJ1-6,.,CASSLDLNSPLHF,TGTGCCAGCAGCTTAGATTTAAATTCACCCCTCCACTTT
.,TRBV29-1,TRBJ2-5,.,CSAQGTETQYF,TGCAGCGCCCAGGGAACGGAGACCCAGTACTTC
.,TRBV29-1,TRBJ1-1,.,CSVERQANTEAFF,TGCAGCGTTGAAAGACAGGCGAACACTGAAGCTTTCTTT
.,TRBV2,TRBJ2-3,TRBD2,CASSVYGGGFADTQYF,TGTGCCAGCAGTGTTTACGGGGGGGGCTTCGCAGATACGCAGTATTTT
.,TRBV4-1,TRBJ2-1,TRBD1,CASSQPGQGAGEQFF,TGCGCCAGCAGCCAACCGGGACAGGGGGCCGGGGAGCAGTTCTTC
.,TRBV5-6,TRBJ1-4,TRBD1,CASSLQGNEKLFF,TGTGCCAGCAGCTTACAGGGGAATGAAAAACTGTTTTTT
once,TRBV6-5,TRBJ1-4,.,CASSYGPFHNEKLFF,TGTGCCAGCAGTTACGGGCCCTTCCATAATGAAAAACTGTTTTTT
few,TRBV2,TRBJ1-4,.,CASSWRLDEKLFF,TGTGCCAGCAGTTGGCGCCTGGATGAAAAACTGTTTTTT
.,TRBV27,TRBJ1-6,TRBD1,CASSLWGGTGNSPLHF,TGTGCCAGCAGTTTGTGGGGGGGGACAGGGAACTCACCCCTCCACTTT
.,TRBV6-1,TRBJ2-5,TRBD1,CASSEGGTGRRETQYF,TGTGCCAGCAGTGAAGGAGGGACAGGACGTCGGGAGACCCAGTACTTC
.,TRBV7-8,TRBJ1-2,.,CASSLDWGGYTF,TGTGCCAGCAGCTTGGATTGGGGGGGCTACACCTTC
.,TRBV29-1,TRBJ1-1,TRBD1,CSVGGQGVPSDTEAFF,TGCAGCGTTGGAGGACAGGGTGTACCCAGTGACACTGAAGCTTTCTTT
.,TRBV29-1,TRBJ1-1,.,CSVHVGRNTEAFF,TGCAGCGTTCATGTGGGTCGGAACACTGAAGCTTTCTTT
.,TRBV6-1,TRBJ2-7,TRBD1,CASKGDRPTYEQYF,TGTGCCAGCAAGGGGGACAGGCCTACCTACGAGCAGTACTTC
once,TRBV7-9,TRBJ2-5,.,CASSRRETQYF,TGTGCCAGCAGCCGTCGTGAGACCCAGTACTTC
.,TRBV5-6,TRBJ2-3,.,CASSPLTGTDTQYF,TGTGCCAGCTCCCCCCTGACCGGCACAGATACGCAGTATTTT
.,TRBV6-5,TRBJ1-6,.,CASGPDLINSPLHF,TGTGCCAGCGGCCCGGACCTAATTAATTCACCCCTCCACTTT
once,TRBV4-1,TRBJ1-1,.,CASSQVATGGNTEAFF,TGCGCCAGCAGCCAAGTTGCTACGGGGGGGAACACTGAAGCTTTCTTT
.,TRBV5-6,TRBJ1-5,.,CASSLLGDDEPQHF,TGTGCCAGCAGCTTGCTGGGGGACGATGAGCCCCAGCATTTT
.,TRBV9,TRBJ1-1,.,CASSARGGVNQGTEAFF,TGTGCCAGCAGCGCCAGAGGAGGGGTGAATCAGGGGACTGAAGCTTTCTTT
few,TRBV6-6,TRBJ1-3,.,CASIPPARNTIYF,TGTGCCAGCATTCCTCCGGCGAGGAACACCATATATTTT
few,TRBV4-1,TRBJ1-1,.,CASTPHAGDTEAFF,TGCGCCAGCACACCCCACGCAGGGGACACTGAAGCTTTCTTT
.,TRBV9,TRBJ1-6,.,CASSVEGRSYNSPLHF,TGTGCCAGCAGCGTAGAGGGACGCTCCTATAATTCACCCCTCCACTTT
.,TRBV10-3,TRBJ2-1,.,CAISESTGNEQFF,TGTGCCATCAGTGAGTCAACAGGCAATGAGCAGTTCTTC
.,TRBV2,TRBJ1-1,TRBD1,CASRMDRVRNTEAFF,TGTGCCAGCAGGATGGACAGGGTACGGAACACTGAAGCTTTCTTT
few,TRBV7-7,TRBJ1-1,.,CASSFSTEAFF,TGTGCCAGCAGCTTTTCGACTGAAGCTTTCTTT
.,TRBV7-9,TRBJ2-3,TRBD2,CASSPTSEDTQYF,TGTGCCAGCAGCCCTACTAGCGAGGATACGCAGTATTTT
.,TRBV27,TRBJ2-3,TRBD1,CASSSLGTADTQYF,TGTGCCAGCAGTTCGCTGGGGACAGCAGATACGCAGTATTTT
.,TRBV29-1,TRBJ1-1,.,CSSKTGKNTEAFF,TGCAGCTCCAAAACAGGGAAGAACACTGAAGCTTTCTTT
few,TRBV4-2,TRBJ2-1,TRBD2,CASSQDLVAGGPEGEQFF,TGTGCCAGCAGCCAAGATCTAGTAGCGGGGGGGCCGGAGGGTGAGCAGTTCTTC
.,TRBV30,TRBJ1-1,.,CAWILSAATEAFF,TGTGCCTGGATTCTTTCGGCAGCCACTGAAGCTTTCTTT
.,TRBV27,TRBJ2-7,TRBD1,CASSKGWTGEYEQYF,TGTGCCAGCAGTAAGGGATGGACAGGGGAATACGAGCAGTACTTC
.,TRBV6-5,TRBJ2-5,.,CASSLLRKQETQYF,TGTGCCAGCAGTCTCCTCCGGAAGCAAGAGACCCAGTACTTC
.,TRBV7-6,TRBJ2-5,TRBD1,CASSLIGWGTGAETQYF,TGTGCCAGCAGCTTAATCGGCTGGGGGACAGGGGCAGAGACCCAGTACTTC
.,TRBV30,TRBJ1-5,.,CAWSLRLSNQPQHF,TGTGCCTGGAGTCTTAGGCTAAGCAATCAGCCCCAGCATTTT
once,TRBV29-1,TRBJ2-3,TRBD2,CSLRLATDTQYF,TGCAGCCTCCGACTAGCGACAGATACGCAGTATTTT
.,TRBV27,TRBJ2-5,.,CASSAPGRQETQYF,TGTGCCAGCAGTGCCCCGGGCAGGCAAGAGACCCAGTACTTC
once,TRBV6-5,TRBJ1-2,TRBD1,CASRTGQGLYGYTF,TGTGCCAGCAGGACGGGACAGGGCCTCTATGGCTACACCTTC
few,TRBV29-1,TRBJ2-6,.,CSVEDRDSGGVLTF,TGCAGCGTTGAGGACCGGGACAGCGGGGGCGTCCTGACTTTC
.,TRBV2,TRBJ1-2,.,CASSRDDGYTF,TGTGCCAGCAGTAGGGACGATGGCTACACCTTC
few,TRBV5-1,TRBJ1-6,.,CASSEMTGQSNSPLHF,TGCGCCAGCAGCGAAATGACGGGGCAGTCGAATTCACCCCTCCACTTT
.,TRBV6-5,TRBJ1-6,TRBD1,CASRTTGSNSPLHF,TGTGCCAGCAGGACGACAGGGAGTAATTCACCCCTCCACTTT
few,TRBV29-1,TRBJ2-2,.,CSVDREGVGGELFF,TGCAGCGTGGACAGGGAGGGGGTTGGCGGGGAGCTGTTTTTT
.,TRBV4-1,TRBJ2-2,.,CASSQVDRVTGELFF,TGCGCCAGCAGCCAAGTGGATAGGGTTACCGGGGAGCTGTTTTTT
.,TRBV30,TRBJ2-7,.,CAWSVSWYEQYF,TGTGCCTGGAGTGTAAGCTGGTACGAGCAGTACTTC
.,TRBV11-3,TRBJ1-1,TRBD1,CASSAGTARTEAFF,TGTGCCAGCAGCGCCGGGACAGCTAGAACTGAAGCTTTCTTT
few,TRBV7-6,TRBJ2-5,TRBD1,CASSLAGTGVRETQYF,TGTGCCAGCAGCTTGGCCGGGACAGGGGTTCGTGAGACCCAGTACTTC
.,TRBV7-2,TRBJ2-2,.,CASSPPTTSPGELFF,TGTGCCAGCAGCCCTCCAACTACCTCCCCCGGGGAGCTGTTTTTT
.,TRBV10-3,TRBJ2-6,.,CAISGAGPSSGANVLTF,TGTGCCATCAGTGGCGCTGGGCCCTCCTCTGGGGCCAACGTCCTGACTTTC
.,TRBV29-1,TRBJ2-2,TRBD1,CSVGSGQGELFF,TGCAGCGTTGGGTCAGGACAGGGAGAGCTGTTTTTT
.,TRBV29-1,TRBJ2-5,.,CSVGESPGTQYF,TGCAGCGTTGGAGAAAGTCCGGGGACCCAGTACTTC
few,TRBV15,TRBJ2-5,TRBD2,CATSRRLAGDQETQYF,TGTGCCACCAGCAGACGCCTAGCGGGGGACCAAGAGACCCAGTACTTC
.,TRBV4-1,TRBJ2-1,.,CASSQDRNREQFF,TGCGCCAGCAGCCAAGATCGGAACCGGGAGCAGTTCTTC
.,TRBV4-1,TRBJ2-1,.,CASSRGPSYNEQFF,TGCGCCAGCAGCCGAGGGCCTTCCTACAATGAGCAGTTCTTC
.,TRBV29-1,TRBJ1-2,.,CSVDSERLHGYTF,TGCAGCGTTGACTCCGAAAGACTTCATGGCTACACCTTC
few,TRBV5-6,TRBJ2-1,TRBD1,CASSVTGVQSSYNEQFF,TGTGCCAGCAGCGTGACAGGGGTCCAAAGCTCCTACAATGAGCAGTTCTTC